Shown below are 23 T cell receptor beta chains from a single sample sequenced in a study of cytomegalovirus exposure and HLA in healthy donors. TCRdb's table, derived via immunoSEQ multiplex PCR, lists solely in-frame clones and lacks some. The profile covers 150,000 to 200,000 clones, with 80% to 90% appearing a single time and around 1.2% taken by the ten largest. Input material: PBMCs. These TCRs come from a woman in her thirties in good health and CMV-seronegative.

This clone was seen only once. V and J are TRBV29-1 and TRBJ2-1; 9 bases line up with TRBD2. This CDR3 is 14 amino acids long. CDR1 is SQVTM, CDR2 ANQGSEA, per germline. Trimming removed 1 base from V and 7 bases from J; junction bases left unmatched: 5. CDR3 sequence: CSVEGSGRGNEQFF. As DNA, the CDR3 is TGCAGCGTTGAAGGTAGCGGGAGAGGGAATGAGCAGTTCTTC.

The chain joins TRBV5-1 to TRBJ2-1, with TRBD1 identical over 9 bases. This CDR3 has 15 amino acids. V shed 4 bases and J 0 bases; nucleotides not matched to a gene: 2. Germline V gene lookup returns CDR1 SGHRS and CDR2 YFSETQ. The CDR3 DNA follows: TGCGCCAGCAGCGGGGGACAGGGCTCCTACAATGAGCAGTTCTTC. This encodes CASSGGQGSYNEQFF. The full variable domain, rest sourced from reference TRBV5-1 and TRBJ2-1, is KAGVTQTPRYLIKTRGQQVTLSCSPISGHRSVSWYQQTPGQGLQFLFEYFSETQRNKGNFPGRFSGRQFSNSRSEMNVSTLELGDSALYLCASSGGQGSYNEQFFGPGTRLTVL.

A remark on this clone: The final CDR3 position lacks the conserved phenylalanine or tryptophan, pointing to a likely read error. No DNA is shown, since the ends of the CDR3 on it are uncertain; the CDR3 is the one TCRdb lists. The genes are TRBV6-7 and TRBJ1-1; the table names TRBD1, a call not compared with the DNA. TRBV6-7 is sorted into the ORF group, with uncertain function. Counting both end residues, the CDR3 totals 16 amino acids. The CDR3 loop is CASSYSRGRCTEFDGV.

The chain uses TRBV6-5 and TRBJ1-1; 9 nucleotides line up with TRBD1. The CDR3 is made up of 13 amino acids. In germline, CDR1 is MNHEY, CDR2 SVGAGI. The trim removed 7 bases at V and 4 bases at J, leaving 4 bases unmatched. CDR3 bases: TGTGCCAGCAAACAGGGGGCCGGCACTGAAGCTTTCTTT. Protein: CASKQGAGTEAFF.

The V gene is TRBV7-9, the J gene TRBJ2-5; D call uncertain. The CDR3 spans 15 residues. Germline assignment: CDR1 SEHNR and CDR2 FQNEAQ (reference sequence). Trimming cost V 2 bases and J 6 bases, with 16 bases left between them. CDR3 nucleotide sequence: TGTGCCAGCAGCTTATTAGCTGACGTCGTAAAGACCCAGTACTTC. This codes for CASSLLADVVKTQYF.

The rearrangement links TRBV14 to TRBJ1-2, with 8 bases fitting TRBD1. The germline V gene encodes CDR1 SGHDN and CDR2 FVKESK. This CDR3 has 15 residues. Trimming at V came to 2 bases and at J to 6 bases, leaving 8 bases not matched to a gene. The CDR3 is CASSQQPGGWDGYTF. The DNA for the CDR3 is TGTGCCAGCAGCCAACAGCCAGGGGGCTGGGATGGCTACACCTTC.

The chain links TRBV5-1 to TRBJ2-7; 8 bases line up with TRBD2. Unmatched junction bases numbered 13, after V lost 4 bases and J lost 4 bases. The CDR3 extends over 16 amino acids. In germline, CDR1 is SGHRS, CDR2 YFSETQ. The CDR3 sequence: CASSTAPGAGGYEQYF. The CDR3 nucleotides read TGCGCCAGCAGCACTGCTCCAGGGGCGGGGGGATACGAGCAGTACTTC.

The V call is TRBV2, the J call TRBJ2-1, with 11 bases identical to TRBD2. J was trimmed by 3 bases and V by 6 bases; bases with no gene match: 10. Germline lookup yields CDR1 SNHLY and CDR2 FYNNEI. The CDR3 sequence is 17 residues long. The CDR3 DNA is TGTGCCAGCAGGAGGGGGGGACTAGCGGCCGGCTACAATGAGCAGTTCTTC. It specifies CASRRGGLAAGYNEQFF.

This chain connects TRBV4-1 to TRBJ2-7; 9 nucleotides agree with TRBD1. Germline CDR1 MGHRA, CDR2 YSYEKL. The CDR3 consists of 14 residues. V was pared by 4 bases and J by 2 bases, with 3 bases of the junction left unmatched. The CDR3 reads CASSPGQGTYEQYF. The DNA of the CDR3 is TGCGCCAGCAGCCCTGGACAGGGGACCTACGAGCAGTACTTC.

This chain connects TRBV6-6 to TRBJ1-1, with D uncertain. CDR1 is MNHNY, CDR2 SVGAGI, per germline (reference sequence). V lost 6 bases to trimming and J lost 2 bases, with 13 bases between them. The CDR3 extends over 14 amino acids. CDR3 DNA sequence: TGTGCCAGCAGAGCGGAAGGCCGAAACACTGAAGCTTTCTTT. This gives the protein CASRAEGRNTEAFF.

This clone was seen more than once but under ten times. The V call is TRBV5-6, the J call TRBJ1-1; D unresolved. The CDR3 consists of 13 residues. Trimming stripped 0 bases from V and 0 bases from J, with 3 bases between. CDR1 SGHDT and CDR2 YYEEEE come from the germline V gene. The CDR3 protein is CASSLAVNTEAFF. CDR3 DNA sequence: TGTGCCAGCAGCTTGGCAGTGAACACTGAAGCTTTCTTT.

The count of this clone is one. The J gene is TRBJ2-7, the V gene TRBV14, with TRBD1 identical over 7 bases. This CDR3 comprises 15 residues. Per germline, CDR1 SGHDN and CDR2 FVKESK. Unmatched junction bases numbered 11, after V lost 2 bases and J lost 7 bases. The DNA for the CDR3 is TGTGCCAGCAGCCAACCGGGACAGACCCTACGAGAGCAGTACTTC. Its translation is CASSQPGQTLREQYF.

This clone was recorded a few times. The chain is built from TRBV29-1 and TRBJ1-5; no definite D call. Germline values: CDR1 SQVTM, CDR2 ANQGSEA. V lost 3 bases to trimming and J lost 1 base, with 7 bases between them. There are 13 residues in the CDR3. The CDR3: CSVDNGSNQPQHF. In DNA form, the CDR3 reads TGCAGCGTTGATAACGGGAGCAATCAGCCCCAGCATTTT.

This chain uses TRBV18 with TRBJ2-2; D might be TRBD2 (5 bases). The ends were cut back, 6 bases at V and 2 bases at J, with 13 bases in the middle. There are 15 residues in the CDR3. Per the germline V gene, CDR1 is KGHSH and CDR2 is LQKENI. This chain's CDR3 is CASSGSGLNTGELFF. CDR3 coding DNA: TGTGCCAGCTCCGGGTCCGGACTCAACACCGGGGAGCTGTTTTTT. Combining the CDR3 with reference TRBV18 and TRBJ2-2 gives the whole variable domain NAGVMQNPRHLVRRRGQEARLRCSPMKGHSHVYWYRQLPEEGLKFMVYLQKENIIDESGMPKERFSAEFPKEGPSILRIQQVVRGDSAAYFCASSGSGLNTGELFFGEGSRLTVL.

CDR3 DNA sequence: TGCGCCAGCAGCCCCCTTAGCGGAGATACGCAGTATTTT. Amino acids: CASSPLSGDTQYF. The chain has TRBV5-1 and TRBJ2-3, with D maybe TRBD2 (6 bases). Looked up from germline, CDR1 is SGHRS and CDR2 is YFSETQ. This CDR3 is built from 13 residues. V lost 4 bases to trimming and J lost 5 bases, with 11 bases between them.

Of note for this clone: The same CDR3 is also encoded by other DNA sequences in this sample. This sequence joins TRBV7-6 and TRBJ1-2, with 7 bases aligning to TRBD1. This CDR3 is built from 13 residues. Germline assignment: CDR1 SGHVS and CDR2 FNYEAQ. V lost 5 bases and J lost 2; bases outside the gene matches: 2. CDR3 loop: CASSPQGNYGYTF. As DNA, the CDR3 is TGTGCCAGCAGCCCACAGGGGAACTATGGCTACACCTTC.

V gene TRBV30 combines with J gene TRBJ1-6; D is possibly TRBD1 (6 bases). This CDR3 comprises 14 residues. Trimming took 2 bases from V and 12 from J, leaving 17 bases between them. Germline CDR1 reads GTSNPN; CDR2 reads SVGIG (reference sequence). CDR3 sequence: CAWSIKPYRVPLHF. Here the CDR3 DNA reads TGTGCCTGGAGTATAAAACCCTACAGGGTACCCCTCCACTTT. Together with reference TRBV30 and TRBJ1-6, the CDR3 gives the full variable domain: SQTIHQWPATLVQPVGSPLSLECTVEGTSNPNLYWYRQAAGRGLQLLFYSVGIGQISSEVPQNLSASRPQDRQFILSSKKLLLSDSGFYLCAWSIKPYRVPLHFGNGTRLTVT.

The chain carries TRBV30 and TRBJ1-4; 7 bases fit TRBD1. The CDR3 spans 14 residues. CDR1 and CDR2 from the germline V gene are GTSNPN and SVGIG (reference sequence). V shed 6 bases and J 3 bases; nucleotides not matched to a gene: 7. This CDR3 reads CACTGELANEKLFF. CDR3 coding DNA: TGTGCCTGTACAGGGGAGTTGGCTAATGAAAAACTGTTTTTT.

This clone has more than one count but fewer than ten. Distinct nucleotide sequences in the sample also encode this CDR3. The chain links TRBV7-2 to TRBJ2-1, with D maybe TRBD2 (5 bases). The CDR3 has 15 amino acids. The V end was cut by 1 base, the J end by 7 bases, with 14 bases between. Germline V gene lookup returns CDR1 SGHTA and CDR2 FQGNSA. The CDR3 protein is CASSLGRGTHNEQFF. CDR3 bases: TGTGCCAGCAGCTTAGGCCGGGGAACCCATAATGAGCAGTTCTTC.

The J gene is TRBJ2-3, the V gene TRBV5-6, with TRBD2 matching 7 bases. Trimming removed 3 bases from V and 3 bases from J; junction bases left unmatched: 10. The CDR3 loop spans 16 amino acids. Germline lookup yields CDR1 SGHDT and CDR2 YYEEEE. The CDR3 sequence is CASSSRDYQRTDTQYF. CDR3 nucleotides: TGTGCCAGCAGCTCAAGGGACTACCAACGGACAGATACGCAGTATTTT.

V and J are TRBV5-4 and TRBJ2-7; D is possibly TRBD1 (7 bases). The CDR3 length is 14 residues. The V and J ends lost 4 bases and 4 bases respectively, with 15 bases between them. Germline CDR1 SGHNT, CDR2 YYREEE (reference sequence). CDR3 sequence (DNA): TGTGCCAGCAGCACGGGGGACAGTTGGTACGAGCAGTACTTC. It codes for CASSTGDSWYEQYF.

The rearrangement joins TRBV5-1 to TRBJ2-7; 12 bases are shared with TRBD2. Trimming took 0 bases from V and 2 from J; bases not matched to a gene: 3. The CDR3 covers 16 residues. In germline, CDR1 is SGHRS, CDR2 YFSETQ. This CDR3 is CASSLEASGRAYEQYF. The CDR3 coding sequence is TGCGCCAGCAGCTTGGAGGCTAGCGGGAGGGCCTACGAGCAGTACTTC.

This clone was observed once. The chain carries TRBV14 and TRBJ2-7, with a possible D match to TRBD2 (5 bases). Germline V gene sequence: CDR1 SGHDN, CDR2 FVKESK. Trimming shortened V by 3 bases and J by 3 bases, and 21 bases separated the two germline ends. This CDR3 region has 17 residues. CDR3 nucleotides: TGTGCCAGCAGCCACCACCATTGGGAGATGGACGGCTACGAGCAGTACTTC. Translation: CASSHHHWEMDGYEQYF.